Listed below are T cell receptor beta chains from one sample, sequenced in a study of T cells in Graves' hyperthyroidism and ophthalmopathy. TCRdb re-analysed the multiplex PCR reads in MiXCR, keeping a single row per CDR3 protein. Of 250,000 to 400,000 distinct CDR3 sequences in the sample, roughly an eighth were seen once. The sequencing sample was made of blood. All receptors derive from a woman aged 35 to 49 with Graves' ophthalmopathy. Each CDR3 is given with its conserved first and last residue. A D gene is named only where the DNA matches it firmly. For some rows the clone size is stated as once, few or many, or as a class when expanded; others skip it.

abundance,j_gene,d_gene,v_gene,CDR3aa,CDR3nt
many,TRBJ2-1,.,TRBV12-3/TRBV12-4,CASSFGTFNNEQFF,TGTGCCAGCAGTTTCGGGACGTTTAACAATGAGCAGTTCTTC
many,TRBJ2-3,.,TRBV2,CASLGLPSTDTQYF,TGTGCCAGCCTTGGACTTCCTAGCACAGATACGCAGTATTTT
many,TRBJ2-7,TRBD1,TRBV6-1,CASRSLGGQGWTYEQYF,TGTGCCAGCAGATCACTGGGGGGACAGGGGTGGACATACGAGCAGTACTTC
.,TRBJ2-5,.,TRBV27,CASRRVGSFQETQYF,TGTGCCAGCAGACGGGTGGGGTCATTCCAAGAGACCCAGTACTTC
many,TRBJ1-5,TRBD1,TRBV6-1,CASRGIGQGKQPQHF,TGTGCCAGCAGGGGGATAGGACAGGGCAAACAGCCCCAGCATTTT
few,TRBJ1-4,TRBD1,TRBV30,CAWSVGTGSEKLFF,TGTGCCTGGAGTGTAGGGACAGGGTCTGAAAAACTGTTTTTT
.,TRBJ2-5,.,TRBV4-2,CASSQVVARGETQYF,TGTGCCAGCAGCCAAGTCGTAGCGAGGGGGGAGACCCAGTACTTC
.,TRBJ2-3,.,TRBV9,CASSVGVVNTDTQYF,TGTGCCAGCAGCGTAGGGGTAGTTAACACAGATACGCAGTATTTT
few,TRBJ2-1,.,TRBV19,CASSTGQSGHNEQFF,TGTGCCAGTAGTACCGGACAGAGCGGTCACAATGAGCAGTTCTTC
many,TRBJ2-7,TRBD1,TRBV7-2,CASSLDRQTYEQYF,TGTGCCAGCAGCTTGGACAGGCAAACCTACGAGCAGTACTTC
few,TRBJ2-2,.,TRBV27,CASRNNGWELFF,TGTGCCAGCAGAAATAACGGGTGGGAGCTGTTTTTT
many,TRBJ2-7,TRBD2,TRBV28,CASSSGLGLTYEQYF,TGTGCCAGCAGTTCCGGACTAGGACTAACCTACGAGCAGTACTTC
many,TRBJ1-2,TRBD1,TRBV11-2,CASSPDRFYGYTF,TGTGCCAGCAGTCCGGACAGGTTCTATGGCTACACCTTC
.,TRBJ2-7,.,TRBV9,CASSENPGPSYEQYF,TGTGCCAGCAGCGAAAACCCCGGCCCTTCCTACGAGCAGTACTTC
many,TRBJ2-1,.,TRBV20-1,CSASPPGGRNSYNEQFF,TGCAGTGCTAGCCCCCCCGGGGGGCGAAACTCCTACAATGAGCAGTTCTTC
many,TRBJ2-3,TRBD2,TRBV14,CASSQDRLAGPTDTQYF,TGTGCCAGCAGCCAAGATCGCCTAGCGGGACCCACAGATACGCAGTATTTT
many,TRBJ2-4,.,TRBV28,CASSLTGRNIQYF,TGTGCCAGCAGTTTAACCGGGCGGAACATTCAGTACTTC
many,TRBJ2-3,.,TRBV12-3/TRBV12-4,CASRSWGNTDTQYF,TGTGCCAGCCGATCATGGGGGAACACAGATACGCAGTATTTT
many,TRBJ1-4,.,TRBV6-1,CASSSKRAEKLFF,TGTGCCAGCAGTTCTAAACGTGCGGAAAAACTGTTTTTT
.,TRBJ2-1,.,TRBV4-1,CASSQDPRGYGDNEQFF,TGCGCCAGCAGCCAAGACCCCCGGGGGTACGGGGACAATGAGCAGTTCTTC
.,TRBJ2-2,TRBD1,TRBV5-1,CASSLGQGRRRELFF,TGCGCCAGCAGCTTGGGACAGGGCCGACGTAGGGAGCTGTTTTTT
.,TRBJ2-7,.,TRBV20-1,CSAETGVYEQYF,TGCAGTGCTGAAACAGGTGTCTACGAGCAGTACTTC
many,TRBJ1-2,TRBD1,TRBV10-3,CAIRESGGYYGYTF,TGTGCCATCAGAGAATCAGGGGGCTACTATGGCTACACCTTC
many,TRBJ1-5,TRBD1,TRBV2,CASSEGQISNQPQHF,TGTGCCAGCAGCGAGGGACAGATTAGCAATCAGCCCCAGCATTTT
many,TRBJ1-4,TRBD1,TRBV20-1,CSARGQGAEKLFF,TGCAGTGCCCGGGGACAGGGGGCTGAAAAACTGTTTTTT
.,TRBJ1-4,.,TRBV4-1,CASSATSGSTNEKLFF,TGCGCCAGCAGCGCGACGTCAGGCTCAACTAATGAAAAACTGTTTTTT
many,TRBJ2-4,.,TRBV20-1,CSAQLWSLAKNIQYF,TGCAGTGCCCAGCTCTGGTCCCTAGCCAAAAACATTCAGTACTTC
.,TRBJ2-7,.,TRBV11-2,CASSLELAGSWKQYF,TGTGCCAGCAGCTTAGAACTAGCTGGGAGCTGGAAGCAGTACTTC
many,TRBJ1-1,.,TRBV2,CASSGTEAFF,TGTGCCAGCAGTGGTACTGAAGCTTTCTTT
.,TRBJ2-5,TRBD1,TRBV29-1,CSVSGGGQETQYF,TGCAGCGTTTCAGGGGGCGGCCAAGAGACCCAGTACTTC
.,TRBJ2-1,TRBD1,TRBV5-1,CASSYRTGQGSSYEQFF,TGCGCCAGCAGTTATCGAACGGGACAGGGATCGTCGTATGAGCAGTTCTTC
.,TRBJ1-1,.,TRBV6-1,CASTLLGATEAFF,TGTGCCAGCACCCTTTTGGGGGCGACTGAAGCTTTCTTT
.,TRBJ1-4,TRBD1,TRBV20-1,CSATSGQGDEKLFF,TGCAGTGCCACTAGTGGACAGGGGGATGAAAAACTGTTTTTT
many,TRBJ1-5,.,TRBV6-2/TRBV6-3,CASSYSSHNQPQHF,TGTGCCAGCAGTTACTCCAGTCACAATCAGCCCCAGCATTTT
.,TRBJ2-1,TRBD2,TRBV28,CASSLGGIISSYNEQFF,TGTGCCAGCAGTTTGGGAGGGATAATCAGCTCCTACAATGAGCAGTTCTTC
many,TRBJ2-5,TRBD1,TRBV7-8,CASSYDRVRGRETQYF,TGTGCCAGCAGCTATGACAGAGTGAGGGGGCGGGAGACCCAGTACTTC
many,TRBJ1-1,.,TRBV20-1,CSAWEGNTEAFF,TGCAGTGCATGGGAGGGGAACACTGAAGCTTTCTTT